What follows is one T cell receptor beta chain and its context. Assay used: immunoSEQ multiplex PCR; TCRdb lists only in-frame clones, some missing. The top ten hold under 7.5% of the sample, which has over 50,000 clones, around 93% seen once. This entry belongs to a study of blood T cell repertoires in COVID-19. The CDR3 length is 13 residues. The V and J ends lost 4 bases and 2 bases respectively, with 6 bases between them. Germline V gene sequence: CDR1 MGHRA, CDR2 YSYEKL. The sequence was obtained from a woman in her sixties with active or convalescent COVID-19. Sequenced: peripheral blood. The chain has TRBV4-1 and TRBJ1-3; D remains unclear. The CDR3 here is CASSPFPGNTIYF. The CDR3, as DNA: TGCGCCAGCAGCCCCTTCCCTGGAAACACCATATATTTT.